The 17 T cell receptor beta chains presented below share a single source sample, sequenced in a study of T cell repertoires in cytomegalovirus infection. TCRdb itself ran the reads through MiXCR, one entry per CDR3 protein. The sample has 450,000 to 550,000 distinct CDR3 sequences, approximately 17% seen once; the top ten hold under 30%. Source material: CD8+ T cells from PBMCs. All receptors derive from a human donor in good health (CMV status not recorded). Some clones in this sample may be carry-over from other donors' samples.

This clonotype was observed at least ten times. V usage is TRBV12-3 or TRBV12-4 and J usage is TRBJ1-1; D call uncertain. V lost 5 bases and J 2 bases, leaving 6 bases between the germline ends. The CDR3 is 12 amino acids. The CDR3 reads CASSHTNTEAFF. CDR3 sequence (DNA): TGTGCCAGCAGTCATACCAACACTGAAGCTTTCTTT.

This chain uses TRBV27 with TRBJ2-1, with 8 positions matching TRBD1. The germline V gene encodes CDR1 MNHEY and CDR2 SMNVEV (reference sequence). The CDR3 spans 17 residues. V lost 5 bases to trimming and J lost 3 bases; unmatched junction nucleotides: 12. Here the CDR3 DNA reads TGTGCCAGCAGTCCCGATCGAACAGGGGGAGTCTACAATGAGCAGTTCTTC. This codes for CASSPDRTGGVYNEQFF.

The table lists this clonotype with many counts. V is TRBV25-1 and J is TRBJ2-1; D might be TRBD1 or TRBD2, each matching 5 bases. Germline V gene lookup returns CDR1 MGHDK and CDR2 SYGVNS. V was shortened by 2 bases and J by 1 base, with 18 bases between the two germline ends. The CDR3 is 18 amino acids. CDR3 DNA sequence: TGTGCCAGCAGTGAAGCGGGTGGGGCATCCTTTTCCTACAATGAGCAGTTCTTC. Protein sequence: CASSEAGGASFSYNEQFF.

There are many counts of this clonotype. This rearrangement joins TRBV14 to TRBJ1-1; D unclear. The CDR3 contains 14 residues. The germline V and J ends were trimmed by 0 bases and 5 bases, with 10 bases remaining between them. Per the germline V gene, CDR1 is SGHDN and CDR2 is FVKESK. CDR3 nucleotides: TGTGCCAGCAGCCAAGAGGTATGGGGAACTGAAGCTTTCTTT. Translated, it gives CASSQEVWGTEAFF.

This clonotype has ten or more counts. This sequence joins TRBV28 and TRBJ2-7, with 8 positions matching TRBD1. CDR3 length equals 14 residues. The V and J ends lost 7 bases and 3 bases, in that order; junction bases with no gene match: 8. CDR1 MDHEN and CDR2 SYDVKM come from the germline V gene. The DNA of the CDR3 is TGTGCCAGCACCCTCCCCGACAGGGGCTACGAGCAGTACTTC. This translates into CASTLPDRGYEQYF. The entire variable domain, with the rest obtained from reference TRBV28 and TRBJ2-7, is as follows: DVKVTQSSRYLVKRTGEKVFLECVQDMDHENMFWYRQDPGLGLRLIYFSYDVKMKEKGDIPEGYSVSREKKERFSLILESASTNQTSMYLCASTLPDRGYEQYFGPGTRLTVT.

This clonotype was seen repeatedly, ten times or more. The genes are TRBV7-9 and TRBJ2-2; the D call may be TRBD1 or TRBD2 (5 bases each). The germline CDR1 and CDR2 sequences are SEHNR and FQNEAQ (reference sequence). The germline V and J ends were trimmed by 2 bases and 2 bases, with 27 bases remaining between them. The CDR3 is made up of 21 amino acids. The chain's CDR3 is CASSLKLQVGTGPQNTGELFF. The CDR3 DNA sequence: TGTGCCAGCAGCTTAAAACTGCAAGTAGGAACGGGACCTCAAAACACCGGGGAGCTGTTTTTT.

This clonotype was found many times. The rearrangement uses TRBV28 and TRBJ2-7, with D perhaps given as TRBD1 or TRBD2 (6 bases each). The CDR3 runs to 16 residues. The V end lost 2 bases, the J end lost 9 bases, and 23 bases lay between the germline ends. Germline CDR1 and CDR2: MDHEN and SYDVKM. The CDR3 DNA follows: TGTGCCAGCAGTTTAATGACGAAAGGATGGGGGGCAGCGCAGTACTTC. Translation: CASSLMTKGWGAAQYF.

This clonotype was seen a few times. This sequence joins TRBV27 and TRBJ2-2; no firm D call. Trimming left V 3 bases short and J 0 bases short, with 8 bases between. This CDR3 is 15 amino acids long. Germline V lookup: CDR1 MNHEY, CDR2 SMNVEV (reference sequence). CDR3 protein: CASSFQLTNTGELFF. The CDR3 DNA reads as TGTGCCAGCAGTTTCCAACTGACGAACACCGGGGAGCTGTTTTTT.

The chain recombines TRBV6-5 with TRBJ1-2; D uncertain. Germline V lookup: CDR1 MNHEY, CDR2 SVGAGI. The germline V and J ends were trimmed by 6 bases and 8 bases, with 10 bases remaining between them. The CDR3 runs 11 residues. The CDR3 sequence is CASRNGRGYTF. The CDR3 region has the DNA TGTGCCAGCAGAAACGGCCGGGGCTACACCTTC.

This clonotype has ten or more counts. For the CDR3, the DNA is TGTGCCAGCAGCTTTTTGGGGGATGTTTTCTTT. Translated, it gives CASSFLGDVFF. The V gene is TRBV7-9, the J gene TRBJ1-1; tentatively, D is TRBD1 (5 bases). This CDR3 comprises 11 residues. Germline CDR1 is SEHNR and CDR2 is FQNEAQ (reference sequence). The ends were cut back, 3 bases at V and 13 bases at J, with 12 bases in the middle.

V is TRBV6-1 and J is TRBJ1-2; D perhaps matches TRBD1 (5 bases). V gave up 5 bases and J gave up 10 bases, with 20 bases separating them. Germline V gene sequence: CDR1 MNHNS, CDR2 SASEGT. The CDR3 contains 14 residues. The CDR3 DNA reads as TGTGCCAGCAGTCCGGGAGACGGGGCCCAAGTCTACACCTTC. As protein: CASSPGDGAQVYTF.

To note about this clonotype: The junction and the germline gene differ at one end; a read error may be behind it. This chain links TRBV2 with TRBJ1-2, with TRBD1 as a possible D gene (6 bases). Germline assignment: CDR1 SNHLY and CDR2 FYNNEI. The CDR3 loop spans 10 amino acids. CDR3 sequence reads: CASRERGFTF. DNA of the CDR3: TGTGCCAGCCGTGAAAGGGGGTTCACCTTC.

This sequence joins TRBV14 and TRBJ1-4; D is ambiguous. V lost 6 bases to trimming and J lost 12 bases, with 17 bases between them. This CDR3 has 13 amino acids. CDR1 is SGHDN, CDR2 FVKESK, per germline. CDR3: CASSKRSRSELFF. The CDR3 DNA reads as TGTGCCAGCAGTAAAAGGTCTCGGTCGGAACTGTTTTTT.

This clonotype was seen many times. The chain couples TRBV11-2 to TRBJ1-4; possibly TRBD1 for D (5 bases). Between the trimmed V and J ends, which lost 0 bases and 6 bases, there was a span of 14 bases. In germline, CDR1 is SGHAT, CDR2 FQNNGV. CDR3 length: 16 amino acids. The DNA of the CDR3 is TGTGCCAGCAGCTTAGATCCGGGGGGGTCGTATGAAAAACTGTTTTTT. It specifies CASSLDPGGSYEKLFF.

This clonotype was detected ten times or more. The rearrangement joins TRBV4-1 to TRBJ2-7; D remains ambiguous. The V gene lost 0 bases and the J gene lost 3 bases, with 15 bases spanning the gap. Per germline, CDR1 MGHRA and CDR2 YSYEKL. There are 16 residues in the CDR3. CDR3 sequence (DNA): TGCGCCAGCAGCCAAGATTGGACCGAAAAACACTACGAGCAGTACTTC. This encodes CASSQDWTEKHYEQYF.

This clonotype occurred a few times. The chain recombines TRBV24-1 with TRBJ2-1, with D unresolved. The CDR3 has 13 residues. From germline, CDR1 is KGHDR and CDR2 SFDVKD. Trimming cost V 0 bases and J 9 bases, with 8 bases left between them. The CDR3 DNA sequence: TGTGCCACCAGTGATTTGGAATATGGTGAGCAGTTCTTC. Protein sequence: CATSDLEYGEQFF.

This clonotype was found many times. The V and J genes are TRBV7-8 and TRBJ2-1; TRBD1 might be the D (5 bases). This CDR3 spans 17 amino acids. V gave up 4 bases and J gave up 4 bases, with 20 bases separating them. The germline CDR1 and CDR2 sequences are SGHVS and FQNEAQ. CDR3 nucleotides: TGTGCCAGCAGCTCGCCCCAAGGGGTAGGAGATTACAATGAGCAGTTCTTC. Protein product: CASSSPQGVGDYNEQFF.